This T cell receptor (beta chain) was obtained from a study of T cell repertoires in aging, cancer and after chemotherapy. Study overall: Pre- and post-chemotherapy samples were paired from glioblastoma patients treated with temozolomide-based therapy. General study findings and limits: Age-matched healthy donors had significantly more diverse, less clonal blood TCR repertoires than untreated cancer patients. No conclusions about immunological memory after chemotherapy can be drawn from the repertoire data.

Multiplex touch-down PCR with TRB-A/B primers amplified rearranged V-D-J TRB sequences. TCRdb processed the multiplex PCR reads anew with MiXCR; each CDR3 protein has one entry. Of more than 1,000 distinct CDR3 sequences in the sample, under 25% are singletons; the top ten hold roughly 60%. Germline V gene data show CDR1 as KGHSH and CDR2 as LQKENI. The J segment lost 6 bases and the V segment lost 2 bases, leaving 11 bases of the junction unmatched. The length of the CDR3 is 16 residues. The table lists this clonotype with a few counts. As yet, its antigen is unknown. Amplification of TCR beta used genomic DNA extracted from peripheral blood.

This receptor was obtained from a human donor with a solid tumor. The sequenced sample was blood. The V gene is TRBV18, the J gene TRBJ2-3; 7 nucleotides align to TRBD2. The CDR3 protein is CASSPAASGGGDTQYF. CDR3 coding DNA: TGTGCCAGCTCACCAGCGGCTAGCGGAGGCGGGGATACGCAGTATTTT.